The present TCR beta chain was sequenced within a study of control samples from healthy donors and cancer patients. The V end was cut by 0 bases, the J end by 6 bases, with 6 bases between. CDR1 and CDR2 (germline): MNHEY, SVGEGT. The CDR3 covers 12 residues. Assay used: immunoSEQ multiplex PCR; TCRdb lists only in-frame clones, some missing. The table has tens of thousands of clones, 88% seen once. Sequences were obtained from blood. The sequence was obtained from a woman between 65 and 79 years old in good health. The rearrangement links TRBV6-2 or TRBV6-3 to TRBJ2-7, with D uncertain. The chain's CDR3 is CASSYSLSEQYF. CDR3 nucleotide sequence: TGTGCCAGCAGTTACTCTCTGTCCGAGCAGTACTTC.